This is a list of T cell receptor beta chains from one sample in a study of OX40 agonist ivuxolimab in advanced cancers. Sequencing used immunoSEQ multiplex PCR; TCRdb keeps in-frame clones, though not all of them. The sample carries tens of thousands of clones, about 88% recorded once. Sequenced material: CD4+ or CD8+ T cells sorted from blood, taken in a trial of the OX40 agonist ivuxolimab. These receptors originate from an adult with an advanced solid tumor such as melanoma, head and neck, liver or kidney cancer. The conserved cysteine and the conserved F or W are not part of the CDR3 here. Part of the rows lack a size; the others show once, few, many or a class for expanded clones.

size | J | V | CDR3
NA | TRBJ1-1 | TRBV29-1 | SVGRNQNTEAF
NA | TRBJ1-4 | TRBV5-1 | ASSLDGTTNEKLF
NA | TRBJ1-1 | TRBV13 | ASSFGGEREAF
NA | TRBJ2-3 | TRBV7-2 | ASSLGLGFGDTQY
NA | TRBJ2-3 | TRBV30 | AWSVVGGAGDTQY
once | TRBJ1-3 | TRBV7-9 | ASSSQGVGNTIY
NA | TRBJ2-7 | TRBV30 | AWTPGGDYEQY
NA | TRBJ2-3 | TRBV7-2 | ASSLESWTVPPTQY
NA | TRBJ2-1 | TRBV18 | ASSPLRYEGNEQF
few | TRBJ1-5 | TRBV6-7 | ASSSPEASNQPQH
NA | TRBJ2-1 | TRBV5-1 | ASSQGTSGIHEQF
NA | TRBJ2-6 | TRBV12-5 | ASGWGANVLT
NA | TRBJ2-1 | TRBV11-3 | ASSSPGLAGGWDEQF
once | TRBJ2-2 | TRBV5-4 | ASSSPGLAGGPNTGELF
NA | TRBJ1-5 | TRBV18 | ASSPPGAPQH
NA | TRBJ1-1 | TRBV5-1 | ASSLVTPNTEAF
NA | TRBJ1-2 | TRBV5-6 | ASSSGTANYGYT
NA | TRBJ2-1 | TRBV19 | ASGLAFNEQF
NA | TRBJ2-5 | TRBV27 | ASSPGGTRETQY
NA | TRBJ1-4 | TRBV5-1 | ASSSYAATNEKLF
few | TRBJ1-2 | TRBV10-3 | AISDPSTAGGYT
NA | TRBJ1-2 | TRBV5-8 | ASSLGYGYT
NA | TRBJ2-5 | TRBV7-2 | ASSFRRIQETQY
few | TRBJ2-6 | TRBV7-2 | ASSSRQGGSSGANVLT
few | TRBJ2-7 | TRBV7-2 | ASSTGLAGRGEQY
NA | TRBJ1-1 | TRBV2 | ATSGVGNTEAF
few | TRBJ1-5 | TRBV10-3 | AISESQDQPQH
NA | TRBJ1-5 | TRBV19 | ASSIETGGNQPQH
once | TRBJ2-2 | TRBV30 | AWSSGSTGELF
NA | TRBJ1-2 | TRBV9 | ASSPSRDNYGYT
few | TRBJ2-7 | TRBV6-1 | ASSEWQGASYEQY
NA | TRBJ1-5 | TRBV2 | ASRAEVSNQPQH
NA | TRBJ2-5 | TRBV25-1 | ASSGSAQETQY
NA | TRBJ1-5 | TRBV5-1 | ASSPVAGGAQGAQH
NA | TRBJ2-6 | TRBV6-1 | ASSDPGGGGGANVLT
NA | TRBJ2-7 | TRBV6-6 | ASRGGSSYEQY
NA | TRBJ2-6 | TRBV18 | ASSQRQGAPGANVLT
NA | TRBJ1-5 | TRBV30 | AWTPGPNQPQH
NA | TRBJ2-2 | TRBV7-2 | ASSLDRRFTGELF
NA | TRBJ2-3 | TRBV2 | ASSLSTDTQY
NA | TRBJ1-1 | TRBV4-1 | ASSYRMNTEAF